This record looks at one T cell receptor beta chain sequence and its context. This specimen belongs to a study of blood T cell repertoires in COVID-19. Study as a whole: Italy, Spain and the United States were the sources of the convalescent and acute COVID-19 samples.

Trimming shortened V by 2 bases and J by 2 bases, and 9 bases separated the two germline ends. This CDR3 has 14 amino acids. Looked up from germline, CDR1 is SNHLY and CDR2 is FYNNEI. Source study methods: For nucleated cells, counts were estimated from reference gene primer amplification. Using immunoSEQ multiplex PCR, the repertoire was profiled, and TCRdb retains in-frame clones only, with some absent. From that table come the V and J calls and clone size; the DNA was used to work out D and trimming. There are some 96,000 clones in the sample; approximately 84% occur only once, and about 7.4% lies in the top ten.

The chain is built from TRBV2 and TRBJ1-1; D not resolved. This clonotype originated in a young man in a cohort sampled during active COVID-19. The sample taken for sequencing was peripheral blood. The CDR3 reads CASSEIEVNTEAFF. DNA for the CDR3: TGTGCCAGCAGTGAAATTGAGGTTAACACTGAAGCTTTCTTT.